The sample holds a few counts of the clone carrying this T cell receptor beta chain. The germline V and J ends were trimmed by 4 bases and 1 base, with 7 bases remaining between them. The CDR3 extends over 13 amino acids. In germline, CDR1 is MNHNY, CDR2 SVGAGI (reference sequence). Methods used by the authors: For nucleated cells, counts were estimated from reference gene primer amplification. Generated by immunoSEQ multiplex PCR, the TCRdb table keeps only in-frame clones and is missing some. That table supplies the V and J calls and clone size; D and trimming were determined from the DNA. The table includes 9,500 to 11,000 clones, 70% to 90% detected once. This record belongs to a study of blood T cell repertoires in COVID-19. Study in general: The analysed material was cDNA or gDNA that came from T cells, B-cell-depleted T cells, or PBMCs.

The V gene is TRBV6-6, the J gene TRBJ1-1, with unresolved D. This TCR was sampled from a man aged 45 to 65 with active COVID-19. The sequencing input was peripheral blood. The chain's CDR3 is CASSWEANTEAFF. CDR3 DNA sequence: TGTGCCAGCAGTTGGGAGGCGAACACTGAAGCTTTCTTT.